These 29 T cell receptor beta chains were sequenced from one sample in a study of cytomegalovirus exposure and HLA in healthy donors. Use of 60 Vbeta and 13 Jbeta primers characterized the PCR. Profiling relied on immunoSEQ multiplex PCR, and the TCRdb table lists in-frame clones only, not all of them. The top ten clones hold 1% of a sample with about 130,000 clones, 75% to 85% of them seen once. Source material: PBMCs. The source is a man aged 35 to 55 in good health and CMV-seronegative.

The chain carries TRBV5-1 and TRBJ2-3; 7 bases agree with TRBD2. The CDR3 contains 15 residues. With V trimmed by 1 base and J by 1 base, 3 bases remained unmatched. Germline assignment: CDR1 SGHRS and CDR2 YFSETQ. The CDR3 reads CASSLTSAGTDTQYF. The DNA of the CDR3 is TGCGCCAGCAGCTTGACTAGCGCGGGCACAGATACGCAGTATTTT.

This rearrangement joins TRBV6-1 to TRBJ1-5, with 9 bases fitting TRBD1. The germline V gene encodes CDR1 MNHNS and CDR2 SASEGT. Losses at the gene ends were 6 bases for V and 5 bases for J; bases not matched to a gene: 8. The CDR3 covers 15 residues. CDR3 bases: TGTGCCAGCAGAGAGTGGGGACAGGGATATCAGCCCCAGCATTTT. The encoded protein is CASREWGQGYQPQHF.

The chain couples TRBV11-2 to TRBJ2-7; 7 nucleotides match TRBD2. V lost 2 bases to trimming and J lost 5 bases; unmatched junction nucleotides: 9. CDR1 and CDR2 (germline): SGHAT, FQNNGV. The CDR3 totals 15 residues. CDR3 sequence: CASSLRGLAANEQYF. The CDR3, as DNA: TGTGCCAGCAGCTTAAGGGGTCTAGCGGCCAACGAGCAGTACTTC.

J is TRBJ2-7 and V is TRBV5-4; D is unclear. Trimming removed 0 bases at V and 5 bases at J, with 9 bases between. Germline assignment: CDR1 SGHNT and CDR2 YYREEE (reference sequence). This CDR3 has 13 residues. The CDR3 region is CASSLATYHEQYF. CDR3 coding DNA: TGTGCCAGCAGCTTGGCCACCTACCACGAGCAGTACTTC.

The chain uses TRBV28 and TRBJ1-5, with D hard to call. Between the trimmed V and J ends, which lost 5 bases and 4 bases, there was a span of 9 bases. Germline assignment: CDR1 MDHEN and CDR2 SYDVKM. CDR3 length: 13 amino acids. CDR3 sequence reads: CASSGHGNQPQHF. The CDR3 DNA sequence: TGTGCCAGCAGTGGTCACGGGAATCAGCCCCAGCATTTT. Using reference TRBV28 and TRBJ1-5 for the parts outside the CDR3, the full variable domain is DVKVTQSSRYLVKRTGEKVFLECVQDMDHENMFWYRQDPGLGLRLIYFSYDVKMKEKGDIPEGYSVSREKKERFSLILESASTNQTSMYLCASSGHGNQPQHFGDGTRLSIL.

The V and J genes are TRBV11-2 and TRBJ2-1; D might be TRBD2 (6 bases). V lost 7 bases, J lost 10 bases, and 23 bases lay in between. Germline-derived CDR1 and CDR2 are SGHAT and FQNNGV. This CDR3 spans 15 amino acids. The CDR3 DNA follows: TGTGCCAGCACCAGTCGGGGGACCCTTGCCCGGGAGCAGTTCTTC. This encodes CASTSRGTLAREQFF.

This clone was counted a few times. The sample carries other DNA sequences with the same CDR3. The chain is built from TRBV7-2 and TRBJ2-5; 12 bases agree with TRBD2. The germline gives CDR1 SGHTA, CDR2 FQGNSA. This CDR3 region has 16 residues. V dropped 1 base and J dropped 5; count of bases not matched to a gene: 5. The CDR3 spells CASSLGLAGGVETQYF. The CDR3 nucleotides read TGTGCCAGCAGCTTAGGGCTAGCGGGAGGGGTGGAGACCCAGTACTTC.

V and J are TRBV7-9 and TRBJ2-2; 10 bases line up with TRBD1. V lost 7 bases, J lost 3 bases, and 17 bases stayed unmatched. The CDR3 contains 19 residues. Germline lookup yields CDR1 SEHNR and CDR2 FQNEAQ (reference sequence). The CDR3 DNA reads TGTGCCAGCACCAAGAGGTTTCGACAGGGGGCGTTGGACACCGGGGAGCTGTTTTTT. It specifies CASTKRFRQGALDTGELFF.

This sequence joins TRBV5-4 and TRBJ2-1; weak D call: TRBD1 (8 bases). Trimming cost V 4 bases and J 4 bases, with 18 bases left between them. In germline, CDR1 is SGHNT, CDR2 YYREEE (reference sequence). The CDR3 covers 16 residues. In DNA, the CDR3 is TGTGCCAGCAGCCGTGGGGGGGACAGGAGGTACAATGAGCAGTTCTTC. It specifies CASSRGGDRRYNEQFF.

The rearrangement joins TRBV5-1 to TRBJ2-7; 8 nucleotides align to TRBD2. The CDR3 spans 14 residues. Germline V gives CDR1 SGHRS, CDR2 YFSETQ. V gave up 1 base and J gave up 2 bases; unmatched junction bases: 2. The CDR3 DNA reads TGCGCCAGCAGCTTGACTAGCGGAACCTACGAGCAGTACTTC. It specifies CASSLTSGTYEQYF. The full variable domain, its missing parts supplied by reference TRBV5-1 and TRBJ2-7, is KAGVTQTPRYLIKTRGQQVTLSCSPISGHRSVSWYQQTPGQGLQFLFEYFSETQRNKGNFPGRFSGRQFSNSRSEMNVSTLELGDSALYLCASSLTSGTYEQYFGPGTRLTVT.

This rearrangement joins TRBV7-9 to TRBJ2-2; 7 bases map to TRBD1. V was pared by 8 bases and J by 2 bases, with 5 bases of the junction left unmatched. The CDR3 extends over 14 amino acids. Germline-derived CDR1 and CDR2 are SEHNR and FQNEAQ (reference sequence). This CDR3 is CASPWDSNTGELFF. In nucleotides, the CDR3 is TGTGCCAGCCCCTGGGACAGCAACACCGGGGAGCTGTTTTTT.

In nucleotides, the CDR3 is TGTGCCAGCAGCTTGGACAGGGGCACTGAAGCTTTCTTT. It yields the protein CASSLDRGTEAFF. The chain links TRBV5-5 to TRBJ1-1, with TRBD1 matching 7 bases. The CDR3 is 13 amino acids. Germline V gene lookup returns CDR1 SGHKS and CDR2 YYEKEE (reference sequence). V lost 0 bases to trimming and J lost 4 bases; unmatched junction nucleotides: 0.

This clone was detected only a few times. The rearrangement links TRBV7-7 to TRBJ2-5; 7 nucleotides match TRBD1. The germline CDR1 and CDR2 sequences are SSHAT and FNYEAQ (reference sequence). The CDR3 totals 13 residues. Trimming removed 5 bases from V and 2 bases from J; junction bases left unmatched: 2. The CDR3 region is CASSVGQQETQYF. The DNA of the CDR3 is TGTGCCAGCAGCGTGGGACAGCAAGAGACCCAGTACTTC.

This clone has only one observation. The chain uses TRBV2 and TRBJ1-2; weak D call: TRBD1 (6 bases). The CDR3 extends over 16 amino acids. Germline-derived CDR1 and CDR2 are SNHLY and FYNNEI. Trimming took 6 bases from V and 4 from J, leaving 21 bases between them. The CDR3 DNA sequence: TGTGCCAGCAGAGCACAGGGTACTATTGCTACCTATGGCTACACCTTC. Translation: CASRAQGTIATYGYTF. Based on the CDR3 plus reference TRBV2 and TRBJ1-2, the full variable domain is EPEVTQTPSHQVTQMGQEVILRCVPISNHLYFYWYRQILGQKVEFLVSFYNNEISEKSEIFDDQFSVERPDGSNFTLKIRSTKLEDSAMYFCASRAQGTIATYGYTFGSGTRLTVV.

The rearrangement joins TRBV6-1 to TRBJ2-7, with D possibly being TRBD1 (5 bases). V was trimmed by 3 bases and J by 0 bases, leaving 6 bases between them. Germline V gives CDR1 MNHNS, CDR2 SASEGT. The CDR3 contains 13 residues. Here the CDR3 reads CASSDRASYEQYF. The CDR3 coding sequence is TGTGCCAGCAGTGACAGGGCCTCCTACGAGCAGTACTTC.

V is TRBV5-1 and J is TRBJ1-2; D ambiguous. CDR1 and CDR2 from the germline V gene are SGHRS and YFSETQ. The CDR3 runs to 16 residues. V was shortened by 0 bases and J by 0 bases, with 12 bases between the two germline ends. CDR3 in DNA: TGCGCCAGCAGCTTGGGGTCGACGGGAGCTAACTATGGCTACACCTTC. This codes for CASSLGSTGANYGYTF. The variable domain in full, completed from reference TRBV5-1 and TRBJ1-2, reads KAGVTQTPRYLIKTRGQQVTLSCSPISGHRSVSWYQQTPGQGLQFLFEYFSETQRNKGNFPGRFSGRQFSNSRSEMNVSTLELGDSALYLCASSLGSTGANYGYTFGSGTRLTVV.

This clone was picked up a small number of times. The chain joins TRBV9 to TRBJ2-7; D gene unclear. Germline V CDR1 and CDR2: SGDLS, YYNGEE. CDR3 size: 14 residues. Trimming took 0 bases from V and 0 from J, leaving 7 bases between them. The chain's CDR3 is CASSVGPGSYEQYF. Written as DNA, the CDR3 is TGTGCCAGCAGCGTAGGGCCGGGCTCCTACGAGCAGTACTTC.

The CDR3 region has the DNA TGTGCCAGCAGTGAACCGGGACAGGGATCCGACGAGCAGTACTTC. Its protein is CASSEPGQGSDEQYF. The chain carries TRBV6-1 and TRBJ2-7, with 9 bases fitting TRBD1. From germline, CDR1 is MNHNS and CDR2 SASEGT. The CDR3 runs 15 residues. Germline trimming cut 2 bases from V and 5 bases from J; bases unmatched to any gene: 7.

Of note for this clone: This sample includes further DNA sequences coding for the same CDR3. V and J are TRBV6-5 and TRBJ1-1, with TRBD1 as a possible D gene (5 bases). Per germline, CDR1 MNHEY and CDR2 SVGAGI. This CDR3 is 15 amino acids long. V lost 0 bases and J lost 3, with 11 bases in between. The chain's CDR3 is CASSYSWTGDTEAFF. In DNA form, the CDR3 reads TGTGCCAGCAGTTACTCTTGGACGGGGGACACTGAAGCTTTCTTT.

This chain uses TRBV7-9 with TRBJ2-1, with 8 bases aligning to TRBD2. Germline CDR1 is SEHNR and CDR2 is FQNEAQ (reference sequence). This CDR3 comprises 16 residues. The V gene end was trimmed by 5 bases and the J gene end by 0 bases; junction bases not matched to a gene: 6. CDR3 coding DNA: TGTGCCAGCAGCCCACGGGAGGGGAGCTCCTACAATGAGCAGTTCTTC. It encodes CASSPREGSSYNEQFF.

The chain has TRBV5-1 and TRBJ2-3; no clear D gene. There are 12 residues in the CDR3. Germline assignment: CDR1 SGHRS and CDR2 YFSETQ. Between the trimmed V and J ends, which lost 7 bases and 5 bases, there was a span of 11 bases. The CDR3 DNA reads TGCGCCAGCCGCCTCGGTGGAGATACGCAGTATTTT. It encodes CASRLGGDTQYF.

The J gene is TRBJ1-2, the V gene TRBV2; the match to TRBD1 covers 7 bases. Trimming at V came to 2 bases and at J to 4 bases, leaving 7 bases not matched to a gene. Per the germline V gene, CDR1 is SNHLY and CDR2 is FYNNEI. CDR3 length: 15 amino acids. The chain's CDR3 is CASSERETGAYGYTF. The CDR3 bases are TGTGCCAGCAGTGAAAGGGAAACAGGGGCCTATGGCTACACCTTC.

This clone turned up a few times. The CDR3 loop is CASSFLQGAYEQYF. In DNA form, the CDR3 reads TGTGCCAGCAGCTTCCTGCAGGGTGCCTACGAGCAGTACTTC. The chain joins TRBV5-6 to TRBJ2-7; D may be TRBD1 (5 bases). Germline-derived CDR1 and CDR2 are SGHDT and YYEEEE. Trimming cost V 2 bases and J 2 bases, with 11 bases left between them. This CDR3 is built from 14 residues.

This clone was recorded a few times. The rearrangement links TRBV28 to TRBJ2-1, with D possibly matching TRBD2 (7 bases). The germline V and J ends were trimmed by 3 bases and 4 bases, with 13 bases remaining between them. Germline V gene data show CDR1 as MDHEN and CDR2 as SYDVKM. The CDR3 is 15 amino acids. CDR3 nucleotides: TGTGCCAGCAGTTTTGGGGGGGGCTATTACAATGAGCAGTTCTTC. Protein sequence: CASSFGGGYYNEQFF.

This sequence joins TRBV5-1 and TRBJ2-1, with D possibly TRBD1 on 5 matching bases. The CDR3 loop spans 17 amino acids. Germline V gene data show CDR1 as SGHRS and CDR2 as YFSETQ. V lost 0 bases and J 3 bases, leaving 16 bases between the germline ends. DNA for the CDR3: TGCGCCAGCAGCTTGGGGCAGGGCCCACAAATCTACAATGAGCAGTTCTTC. Its translation is CASSLGQGPQIYNEQFF.

This chain joins TRBV11-3 and TRBJ2-5; 11 bases are shared with TRBD2. The CDR3 runs to 15 residues. V lost 0 bases to trimming and J lost 9 bases; unmatched junction nucleotides: 6. Germline CDR1 and CDR2: SGHNT and YENEEA. CDR3 residues: CASSLDGTSGSSQYF. The CDR3 nucleotides are TGTGCCAGCAGCTTAGATGGGACTAGCGGTTCGTCCCAGTACTTC. The entire variable domain, with the rest obtained from reference TRBV11-3 and TRBJ2-5, is as follows: EAGVVQSPRYKIIEKKQPVAFWCNPISGHNTLYWYLQNLGQGPELLIRYENEEAVDDSQLPKDRFSAERLKGVDSTLKIQPAELGDSAVYLCASSLDGTSGSSQYFGPGTRLLVL.

This clone was counted once. The chain combines TRBV9 with TRBJ1-4; 8 bases are shared with TRBD1. This CDR3 spans 15 amino acids. V trimming: 4 bases; J trimming: 0 bases; junction bases outside the gene matches: 2. In germline, CDR1 is SGDLS, CDR2 YYNGEE. CDR3 nucleotides: TGTGCCAGCAGCCCAGGGGGCTCAACTAATGAAAAACTGTTTTTT. This sequence encodes CASSPGGSTNEKLFF. The full variable domain, with the rest looked up from reference TRBV9 and TRBJ1-4, is DSGVTQTPKHLITATGQRVTLRCSPRSGDLSVYWYQQSLDQGLQFLIQYYNGEERAKGNILERFSAQQFPDLHSELNLSSLELGDSALYFCASSPGGSTNEKLFFGSGTQLSVL.

The chain uses TRBV21-1 and TRBJ2-6; the table names TRBD1, a call not compared with the DNA. TRBV21-1 is tagged as a pseudogene. CDR3 length equals 14 residues. The chain's CDR3 is CASGPRWGANVLTF. In DNA form, the CDR3 reads TGTGCCAGCGGGCCCCGGTGGGGGGCCAACGTCCTGACTTTC.

The V and J genes are TRBV30 and TRBJ1-3; no reliable D call. This CDR3 region has 13 residues. CDR1 is GTSNPN, CDR2 SVGIG, per germline (reference sequence). V was cut by 2 bases and J by 0 bases, with 5 bases left in between. The CDR3 loop is CAWSLFSGNTIYF. CDR3 bases: TGTGCCTGGAGTCTCTTCTCTGGAAACACCATATATTTT.